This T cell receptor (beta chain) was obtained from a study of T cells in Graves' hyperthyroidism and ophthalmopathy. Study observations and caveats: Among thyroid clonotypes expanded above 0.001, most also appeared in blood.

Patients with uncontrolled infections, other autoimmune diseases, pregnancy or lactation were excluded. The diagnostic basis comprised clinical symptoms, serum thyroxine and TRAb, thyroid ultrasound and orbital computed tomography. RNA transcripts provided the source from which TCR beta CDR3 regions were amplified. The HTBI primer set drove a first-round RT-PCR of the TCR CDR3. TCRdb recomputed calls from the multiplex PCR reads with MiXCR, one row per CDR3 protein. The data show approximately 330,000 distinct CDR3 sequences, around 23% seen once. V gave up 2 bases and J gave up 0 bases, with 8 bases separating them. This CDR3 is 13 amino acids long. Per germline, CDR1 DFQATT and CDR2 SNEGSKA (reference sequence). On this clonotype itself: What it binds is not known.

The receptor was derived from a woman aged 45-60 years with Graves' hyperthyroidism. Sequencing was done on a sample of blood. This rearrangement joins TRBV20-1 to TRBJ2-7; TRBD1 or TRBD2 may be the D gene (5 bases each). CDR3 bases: TGCAGTGCTAGACCGGGACCCTCCTACGAGCAGTACTTC. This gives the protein CSARPGPSYEQYF.